In its sample, the clone carrying this T cell receptor (beta chain) was seen a few times. Germline CDR1 reads SGHRS; CDR2 reads YFSETQ. Trimming took 4 bases from V and 0 from J, leaving 9 bases between them. CDR3 length: 14 amino acids. These data are taken from a study of T-cell reconstitution after alpha-beta-depleted transplantation in children. The library targeted TCRbeta and was prepared with unique molecular identifiers. TCRdb re-derived calls from the PCR reads in MiXCR, one entry per CDR3 protein. Of 400,000 to 500,000 distinct CDR3 sequences in the sample, 11% were seen once. The TCR was taken from a human donor who donated a stem cell graft to a child with acute myeloid leukemia. The rearrangement uses TRBV5-1 and TRBJ2-3, with D possibly being TRBD1 (5 bases). Sequenced here: PBMCs from the stem cell graft donor, sampled from the stem cell graft. The CDR3: CASSRQQSTDTQYF. CDR3 nucleotide sequence: TGCGCCAGCAGCCGACAGCAGAGCACAGATACGCAGTATTTT.